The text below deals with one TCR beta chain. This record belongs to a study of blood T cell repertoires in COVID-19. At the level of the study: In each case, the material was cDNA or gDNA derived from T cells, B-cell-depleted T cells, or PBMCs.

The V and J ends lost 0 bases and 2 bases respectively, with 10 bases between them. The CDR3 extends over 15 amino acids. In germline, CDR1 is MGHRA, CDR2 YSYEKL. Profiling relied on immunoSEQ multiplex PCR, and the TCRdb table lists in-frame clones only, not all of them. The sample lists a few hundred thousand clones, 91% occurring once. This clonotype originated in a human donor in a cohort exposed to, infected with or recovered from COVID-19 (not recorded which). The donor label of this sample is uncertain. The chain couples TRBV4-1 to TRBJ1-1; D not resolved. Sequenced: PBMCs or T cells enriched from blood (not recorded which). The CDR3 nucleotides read TGCGCCAGCAGCCAAGAGTATGCGAGTAACACTGAAGCTTTCTTT. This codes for CASSQEYASNTEAFF.